These 2 T cell receptor beta chains came from one sample sequenced in a study of T cell repertoires in cytomegalovirus infection (dated by TCRdb to the late 2010s). Sequencing was performed on an Illumina HiSeq 1500. Clones were called with MiXCR by TCRdb after fastp trimmed the public reads at Q25, and only in-frame beta chains were retained. For every CDR3 protein sequence, its rows merge into one entry that carries the most common genes and DNA. For this sample the table gives almost 300,000 distinct CDR3 sequences, of which 9.6% were detected only once. Around 2.6% of the sample lies in the top ten. The material sequenced was PBMCs. All receptors come from a human donor in good health (CMV status not recorded). Some clones in this sample may be carry-over from other donors' samples.

The sample holds many counts of this clonotype. This chain uses TRBV7-2 with TRBJ2-6; no firm D call. This CDR3 is 15 amino acids long. Trimming took 1 base from V and 4 from J, leaving 8 bases between them. Germline CDR1 reads SGHTA; CDR2 reads FQGNSA. The CDR3 DNA is TGTGCCAGCAGCTTAGACAGTTCCGGGGCCAACGTCCTGACTTTC. It encodes CASSLDSSGANVLTF.

This clonotype was observed many times. This chain uses TRBV20-1 with TRBJ2-4, with D possibly matching TRBD1 (6 bases). Trimming stripped 3 bases from V and 5 bases from J, with 11 bases between. CDR3 length: 13 amino acids. Looked up from germline, CDR1 is DFQATT and CDR2 is SNEGSKA (reference sequence). The chain's CDR3 is CSASTGLQNIQYF. The DNA for the CDR3 is TGCAGTGCTAGTACAGGGCTGCAAAACATTCAGTACTTC.